This TCR beta chain originates from a study of shared clonotypes between healthy human individuals. It was at deep level that the assay was run. Replicate PCRs run on sorted subsets employed roughly 190 ng DNA, about 27,000 T cell genomes. Method: immunoSEQ multiplex PCR; TCRdb's copy keeps in-frame clones and lacks some. The sample lists millions of clones, 85% to 95% occurring once. Germline V gives CDR1 MNHEY, CDR2 SVGAGI. Trimming removed 8 bases from V and 4 bases from J; junction bases left unmatched: 5. The CDR3 is 13 amino acids. The sample comprised naive CD4+ T cells sorted from blood. Noted subset: CD45RA+ positively selected. The receptor comes from a man younger than 35 in good health. The chain recombines TRBV6-5 with TRBJ2-3, with TRBD1 matching over 8 bases. The CDR3 is CASRGQGSDTQYF. The CDR3 nucleotides are TGTGCCAGCCGAGGACAGGGATCAGATACGCAGTATTTT.